What follows describes a single T cell receptor beta chain. Germline CDR1 and CDR2: LNHDA and SQIVND (reference sequence). The CDR3 runs 15 residues. The V segment lost 11 bases and the J segment 0 bases; nucleotides outside the gene matches: 8. This sample was taken from a study of technical replicates of blood from a handful of donors. Libraries were prepared by immunoSEQ multiplex PCR; TCRdb keeps only in-frame clonotypes and omits some of them. The sample records roughly 87,000 clones, 91% being singletons. The sequencing sample was made of T cells isolated from PBMCs. The V gene is TRBV19, the J gene TRBJ1-3, with 9 nucleotides matching TRBD1. The receptor was derived from a human donor in good health. The CDR3 sequence is CASRTGVYSGNTIYF. Written as DNA, the CDR3 is TGTGCCTCTAGGACAGGGGTCTACTCTGGAAACACCATATATTTT.